This TCR beta chain came from a study of T-cell memory formation after mild COVID-19. One entry per CDR3 protein, called by TCRdb with MiXCR from the 5' RACE reads. In the table there are a few hundred thousand distinct CDR3 sequences, about 15% of which are singletons. Germline CDR1 and CDR2: SGHRS and YFSETQ. The CDR3 consists of 16 residues. The germline V and J ends were trimmed by 4 bases and 4 bases, with 17 bases remaining between them. The sample was PBMCs or a T cell subset sorted from them (not recorded which). The J gene is TRBJ2-2, the V gene TRBV5-1; a possible D gene is TRBD2 (6 bases). The receptor was derived from a man aged 18 to 29 who had mild COVID-19 (a few samples of this study predate the infection). Cell type and time point are not known. The CDR3 region is CASSPRDGTFTGELFF. The CDR3 nucleotides read TGCGCCAGCAGCCCGCGGGACGGAACTTTCACCGGGGAGCTGTTTTTT.